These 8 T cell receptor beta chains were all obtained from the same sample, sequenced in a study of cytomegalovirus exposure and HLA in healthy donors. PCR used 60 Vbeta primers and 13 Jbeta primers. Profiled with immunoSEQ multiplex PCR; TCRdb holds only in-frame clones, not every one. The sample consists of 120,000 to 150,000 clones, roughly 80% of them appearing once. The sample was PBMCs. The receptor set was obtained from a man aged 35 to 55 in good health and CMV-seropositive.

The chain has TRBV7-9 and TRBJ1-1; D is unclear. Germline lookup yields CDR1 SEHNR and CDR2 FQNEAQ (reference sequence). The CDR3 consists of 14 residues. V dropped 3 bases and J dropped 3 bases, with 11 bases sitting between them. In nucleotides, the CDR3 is TGTGCCAGCAGCTTCGGCACGACTTACACTGAAGCTTTCTTT. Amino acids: CASSFGTTYTEAFF.

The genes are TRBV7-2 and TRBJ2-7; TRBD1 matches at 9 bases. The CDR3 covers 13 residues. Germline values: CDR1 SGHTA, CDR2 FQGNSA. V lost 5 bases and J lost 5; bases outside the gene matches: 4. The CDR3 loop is CASSRDRADEQYF. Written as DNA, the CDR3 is TGTGCCAGCAGCCGGGACAGGGCAGACGAGCAGTACTTC.

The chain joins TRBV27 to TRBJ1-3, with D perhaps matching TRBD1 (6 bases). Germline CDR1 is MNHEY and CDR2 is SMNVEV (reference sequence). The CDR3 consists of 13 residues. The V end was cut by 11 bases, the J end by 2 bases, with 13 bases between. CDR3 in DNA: TGTGCCGTAGGAGCAGGGGCTGGAAACACCATATATTTT. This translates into CAVGAGAGNTIYF.

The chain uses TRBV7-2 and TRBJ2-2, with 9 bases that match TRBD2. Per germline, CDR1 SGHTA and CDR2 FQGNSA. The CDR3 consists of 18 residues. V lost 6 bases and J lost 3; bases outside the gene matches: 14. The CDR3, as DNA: TGTGCCAGCAGGCCGATAGCGGGAGCATTCAAAGACACCGGGGAGCTGTTTTTT. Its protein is CASRPIAGAFKDTGELFF.

Here the CDR3 reads CASSYSRQGSYEQYF. The CDR3 nucleotides read TGTGCCAGCAGTTACTCGCGACAGGGATCGTACGAGCAGTACTTC. J is TRBJ2-7 and V is TRBV6-5; 7 bases map to TRBD1. The germline gives CDR1 MNHEY, CDR2 SVGAGI. This CDR3 has 15 residues. V shed 0 bases, J shed 4 bases, and the junction held 6 bases outside the gene matches.

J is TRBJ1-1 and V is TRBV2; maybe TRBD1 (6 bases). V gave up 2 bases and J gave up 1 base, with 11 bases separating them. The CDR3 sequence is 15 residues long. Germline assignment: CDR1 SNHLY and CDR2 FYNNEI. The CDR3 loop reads CASSERQAPNTEAFF. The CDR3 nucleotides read TGTGCCAGCAGTGAAAGACAGGCCCCGAACACTGAAGCTTTCTTT.

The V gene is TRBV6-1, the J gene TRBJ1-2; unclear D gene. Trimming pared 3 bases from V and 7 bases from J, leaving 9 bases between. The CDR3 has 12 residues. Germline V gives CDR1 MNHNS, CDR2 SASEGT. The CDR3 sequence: CASSDPQLGYTF. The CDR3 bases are TGTGCCAGCAGTGATCCACAGCTTGGCTACACCTTC.

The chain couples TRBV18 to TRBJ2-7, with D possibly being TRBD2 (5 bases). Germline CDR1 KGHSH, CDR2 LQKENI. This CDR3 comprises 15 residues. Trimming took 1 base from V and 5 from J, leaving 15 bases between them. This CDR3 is CASSPHGVKGDEQYF. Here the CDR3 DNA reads TGTGCCAGCTCACCACATGGGGTAAAGGGAGACGAGCAGTACTTC.